This T cell receptor beta chain was retrieved from a study of T cells in Graves' hyperthyroidism and ophthalmopathy. Findings and caveats of the study: In the blood, most expanded thyroid clonotypes above 0.001 appeared as well. Stable hyperthyroidism was separated from ophthalmopathy by a model based on 13 V-J features.

V lost 2 bases, J lost 10 bases, and 7 bases stayed unmatched. Germline assignment: CDR1 DFQATT and CDR2 SNEGSKA (reference sequence). The CDR3 totals 14 residues. As for this clonotype: Its antigen is unidentified.

No progression to ophthalmopathy during 18 months of follow-up defined stable disease. PBMCs were collected from an approximately 10 ml volume of fresh peripheral blood. Researchers amplified the TCR beta CDR3 regions from RNA transcripts. TCR CDR3 regions were first amplified by RT-PCR with HTBI primers. Each CDR3 protein gets one entry after TCRdb re-called the multiplex PCR reads with MiXCR. The sample holds approximately 710,000 distinct CDR3 sequences, around 15% seen once. The J gene is TRBJ2-1, the V gene TRBV20-1; 11 bases agree with TRBD1. The sequencing sample was made of blood. This receptor was obtained from a man between 45 and 60 years old with Graves' hyperthyroidism. The CDR3 DNA sequence: TGCAGTGCTAGAAGGGACAGGGGGATTAGGGAGCAGTTCTTC. It codes for CSARRDRGIREQFF.